This passage covers 23 T cell receptor beta chains from one sample sequenced in a study of control samples from healthy donors and cancer patients. Measured with immunoSEQ multiplex PCR; TCRdb has only the in-frame clones, and not every one. The sample records under 100,000 clones, roughly 89% being singletons. Sequenced sample: PBMCs. These receptor sequences come from a woman aged 50 to 65 with colorectal cancer.

The V and J genes are TRBV14 and TRBJ1-6; D perhaps matches TRBD1 (6 bases). The CDR3 totals 13 residues. The germline gives CDR1 SGHDN, CDR2 FVKESK. Between the trimmed V and J ends, which lost 4 bases and 8 bases, there was a span of 9 bases. CDR3 amino acids: CASSPRTDSPLHF. CDR3 coding DNA: TGTGCCAGCAGCCCCCGGACAGATTCACCCCTCCACTTT.

The sample holds one count of this clone. The rearrangement joins TRBV7-9 to TRBJ2-2, with D unresolved. Germline lookup yields CDR1 SEHNR and CDR2 FQNEAQ (reference sequence). V lost 5 bases to trimming and J lost 0 bases, with 16 bases between them. The CDR3 has 17 residues. The CDR3 DNA sequence: TGTGCCAGCAGCAAGACTCGACGGCCCTCGAACACCGGGGAGCTGTTTTTT. Translation: CASSKTRRPSNTGELFF.

Comments on this clone: The junction shows a germline mismatch at one end, possibly a read error. The chain is built from TRBV15 and TRBJ2-1; D might be TRBD1 (6 bases). Germline V gives CDR1 LNHNV, CDR2 YYDKDF (reference sequence). The CDR3 loop spans 12 amino acids. DNA for the CDR3: TGTGCCACCAGCAGGGGGAACAGGGTTGGTCTCTTC. Its translation: CATSRGNRVGLF.

The rearrangement uses TRBV30 and TRBJ1-5; the match to TRBD1 covers 8 bases. The CDR3 runs 15 residues. The J segment lost 5 bases and the V segment lost 3 bases, leaving 9 bases of the junction unmatched. CDR1 and CDR2 (germline): GTSNPN, SVGIG (reference sequence). CDR3 residues: CAWSKTGVLDQPQHF. In DNA, the CDR3 is TGTGCCTGGAGCAAGACAGGGGTTTTGGATCAGCCCCAGCATTTT.

The V gene is TRBV7-2, the J gene TRBJ2-3, with D hard to call. Germline lookup yields CDR1 SGHTA and CDR2 FQGNSA. Trimming left V 9 bases short and J 0 bases short, with 10 bases between. This CDR3 has 13 residues. CDR3 region: CASKPTSTDTQYF. Written as DNA, the CDR3 is TGTGCCAGTAAACCAACTAGCACAGATACGCAGTATTTT.

V gene TRBV29-1 combines with J gene TRBJ2-2; 9 nucleotides line up with TRBD2. With V trimmed by 7 bases and J by 6 bases, 15 bases remained unmatched. This CDR3 has 16 amino acids. CDR1 and CDR2 from the germline V gene are SQVTM and ANQGSEA. The chain's CDR3 is CSGLFSGGPKAGELFF. The CDR3 region has the DNA TGCAGCGGCCTCTTTAGCGGGGGCCCTAAGGCCGGGGAGCTGTTTTTT.

This chain connects TRBV2 to TRBJ2-1, with 11 bases fitting TRBD1. CDR1 and CDR2 from the germline V gene are SNHLY and FYNNEI. The CDR3 spans 14 residues. Germline trimming cut 7 bases from V and 9 bases from J; bases unmatched to any gene: 8. CDR3 protein: CASTVDRGLGEQFF. The CDR3 DNA reads as TGTGCCAGCACTGTGGACAGGGGGCTTGGTGAGCAGTTCTTC.

The sample holds one count of this clone. This chain uses TRBV10-2 with TRBJ2-6; D gene uncertain. Trimming shortened V by 7 bases and J by 1 base, and 5 bases separated the two germline ends. The CDR3 is 13 amino acids. Germline loops: CDR1 WSHSY, CDR2 SAAADI. CDR3 coding DNA: TGCGCCAGCACCTCGTCTGGGGCCAACGTCCTGACTTTC. Amino acid sequence: CASTSSGANVLTF.

This chain joins TRBV12-3 or TRBV12-4 and TRBJ1-1; no reliable D call. This CDR3 contains 13 residues. V lost 6 bases to trimming and J lost 0 bases, with 8 bases between them. CDR3 sequence: CASSRRLNTEAFF. The CDR3 nucleotides are TGTGCCAGCAGCCGACGCTTGAACACTGAAGCTTTCTTT.

The chain is built from TRBV19 and TRBJ1-5, with 7 bases aligning to TRBD1. There are 17 residues in the CDR3. Trimming cost V 5 bases and J 0 bases; bases outside gene matches: 10. Germline CDR1 reads LNHDA; CDR2 reads SQIVND (reference sequence). DNA of the CDR3: TGTGCCAGTAGTCCACCGGGACAGAGAAATAGCAATCAGCCCCAGCATTTT. Translation: CASSPPGQRNSNQPQHF.

This chain links TRBV2 with TRBJ2-3; 8 bases match TRBD2. Germline V CDR1 and CDR2: SNHLY, FYNNEI. This CDR3 comprises 16 residues. After removal of 4 bases from V and 1 base from J, the junction contained 7 bases not matched to a gene. The DNA of the CDR3 is TGTGCCAGCAGTGCTTTGGGACTAGGGGGCACAGATACGCAGTATTTT. Translation: CASSALGLGGTDTQYF.

Details on this clone: A much more abundant neighbour one base away suggests this may be a read error. The chain uses TRBV5-1 and TRBJ1-2; D possibly corresponds to TRBD1 (5 bases). V dropped 0 bases and J dropped 8 bases, with 11 bases sitting between them. The CDR3 is 13 amino acids. The germline CDR1 and CDR2 sequences are SGHRS and YFSETQ. The chain's CDR3 is CASSLVGGEGYTF. In DNA form, the CDR3 reads TGCGCCAGCAGCTTGGTCGGGGGGGAGGGCTACACCTTC.

This clone was recorded once. The V and J genes are TRBV6-5 and TRBJ1-6, with 8 bases fitting TRBD1. The CDR3 contains 14 residues. Germline V gene data show CDR1 as MNHEY and CDR2 as SVGAGI. The V and J ends lost 5 bases and 10 bases, in that order; junction bases with no gene match: 7. CDR3 loop: CASSIGQGRSPLHF. The CDR3 nucleotides are TGTGCCAGCAGTATCGGACAGGGAAGGTCACCCCTCCACTTT.

The chain couples TRBV12-3 or TRBV12-4 to TRBJ2-2; either TRBD1 or TRBD2 may supply D (6 bases each). V was shortened by 7 bases and J by 4 bases, with 10 bases between the two germline ends. There are 13 residues in the CDR3. The CDR3 is CASKKGGTGELFF. The CDR3 nucleotides read TGTGCCAGCAAGAAGGGGGGCACCGGGGAGCTGTTTTTT.

The genes are TRBV2 and TRBJ2-3; 10 bases are a match to TRBD2. J lost 6 bases, V lost 6 bases, and 9 bases had no gene match. Germline V gene lookup returns CDR1 SNHLY and CDR2 FYNNEI. This CDR3 is built from 15 residues. CDR3 region: CASSTPSGGADTQYF. In nucleotides, the CDR3 is TGTGCCAGCAGCACACCGAGCGGGGGGGCGGATACGCAGTATTTT.

The chain carries TRBV12-3 or TRBV12-4 and TRBJ1-2; TRBD1 matches at 7 bases. Unmatched junction bases numbered 6, after V lost 5 bases and J lost 6 bases. The CDR3 covers 13 residues. The DNA for the CDR3 is TGTGCCAGCAGTACGGGGAGGGGGCATGGCTACACCTTC. Protein sequence: CASSTGRGHGYTF.

This clone turned up a few times. The chain joins TRBV6-6 to TRBJ2-1; TRBD2 might be the D (5 bases). Germline CDR1 MNHNY, CDR2 SVGAGI (reference sequence). The CDR3 runs 13 residues. V lost 0 bases to trimming and J lost 10 bases, with 10 bases between them. The CDR3 sequence: CASSYSLRAEQFF. As DNA, the CDR3 is TGTGCCAGCAGTTACTCCTTGCGGGCCGAGCAGTTCTTC.

The J gene is TRBJ2-3, the V gene TRBV2; D assignment may be TRBD1 or TRBD2 (5 bases each). The CDR3 totals 14 residues. Germline lookup yields CDR1 SNHLY and CDR2 FYNNEI. Trimming removed 0 bases at V and 4 bases at J, with 8 bases between. The CDR3 loop reads CASSEAGVADTQYF. For the CDR3, the DNA is TGTGCCAGCAGTGAAGCGGGGGTGGCAGATACGCAGTATTTT. Using reference TRBV2 and TRBJ2-3 for the parts outside the CDR3, the full variable domain is EPEVTQTPSHQVTQMGQEVILRCVPISNHLYFYWYRQILGQKVEFLVSFYNNEISEKSEIFDDQFSVERPDGSNFTLKIRSTKLEDSAMYFCASSEAGVADTQYFGPGTRLTVL.

The gene calls are TRBV5-1 and TRBJ2-2; 10 nucleotides align to TRBD1. The ends lost 4 bases at V and 0 bases at J; junction bases unmatched: 6. This CDR3 comprises 17 residues. Germline loops: CDR1 SGHRS, CDR2 YFSETQ. The CDR3 protein is CASSTGTGDSNTGELFF. In DNA, the CDR3 is TGCGCCAGCAGCACCGGGACAGGGGATTCGAACACCGGGGAGCTGTTTTTT.

The chain joins TRBV4-3 to TRBJ1-1; TRBD1 matches 7 bases. From germline, CDR1 is LGHNA and CDR2 YSLEER. V was clipped by 11 bases and J by 6 bases; unmatched bases: 9. The CDR3 length is 12 residues. The CDR3 is CASQGGRAEAFF. The CDR3 DNA reads as TGCGCCTCCCAGGGGGGGCGAGCTGAAGCTTTCTTT.

This clone has more than one count but fewer than ten. The rearrangement uses TRBV12-3 or TRBV12-4 and TRBJ1-1, with D uncertain. CDR3 size: 13 residues. V was cut by 6 bases and J by 0 bases, with 8 bases left in between. CDR3 coding DNA: TGTGCCAGCAGCCCCGGGTTGAACACTGAAGCTTTCTTT. Its protein product is CASSPGLNTEAFF.

The chain links TRBV27 to TRBJ1-2; perhaps TRBD1 as D (6 bases). The CDR3 has 12 residues. The germline V and J ends were trimmed by 8 bases and 4 bases, with 11 bases remaining between them. Germline V lookup: CDR1 MNHEY, CDR2 SMNVEV (reference sequence). CDR3 nucleotide sequence: TGTGCCAGCCGACTACAGGGCTATGGCTACACCTTC. It codes for CASRLQGYGYTF.

The chain carries TRBV4-3 and TRBJ2-2, with 8 bases matching TRBD1. V was pared by 4 bases and J by 1 base, with 2 bases of the junction left unmatched. CDR1 is LGHNA and CDR2 is YSLEER in the germline V gene. The CDR3 extends over 15 amino acids. The CDR3 nucleotides are TGCGCCAGCAGCCGTGGACAGGGGAACACCGGGGAGCTGTTTTTT. Encoded protein: CASSRGQGNTGELFF.